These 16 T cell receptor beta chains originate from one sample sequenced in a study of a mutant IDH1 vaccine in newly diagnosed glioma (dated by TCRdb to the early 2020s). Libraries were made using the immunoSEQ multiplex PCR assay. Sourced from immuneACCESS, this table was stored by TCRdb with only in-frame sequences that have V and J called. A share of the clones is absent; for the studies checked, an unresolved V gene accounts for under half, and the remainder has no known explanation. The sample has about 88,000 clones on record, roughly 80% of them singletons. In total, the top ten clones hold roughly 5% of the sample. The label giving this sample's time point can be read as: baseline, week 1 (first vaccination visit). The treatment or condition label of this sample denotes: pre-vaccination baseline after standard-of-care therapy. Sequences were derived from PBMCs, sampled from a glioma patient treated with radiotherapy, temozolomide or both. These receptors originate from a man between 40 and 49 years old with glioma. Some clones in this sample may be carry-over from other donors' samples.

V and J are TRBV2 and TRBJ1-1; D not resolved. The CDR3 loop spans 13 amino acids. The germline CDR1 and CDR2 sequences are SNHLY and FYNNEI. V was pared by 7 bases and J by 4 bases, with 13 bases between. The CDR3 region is CASTLDGPTEAFF. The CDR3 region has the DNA TGTGCCAGCACCTTAGACGGACCCACTGAAGCTTTCTTT.

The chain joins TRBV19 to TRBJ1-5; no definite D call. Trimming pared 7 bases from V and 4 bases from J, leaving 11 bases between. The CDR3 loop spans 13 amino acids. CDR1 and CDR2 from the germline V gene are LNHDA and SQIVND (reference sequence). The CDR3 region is CASTHGWNQPQHF. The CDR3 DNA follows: TGTGCCAGTACCCATGGGTGGAATCAGCCCCAGCATTTT.

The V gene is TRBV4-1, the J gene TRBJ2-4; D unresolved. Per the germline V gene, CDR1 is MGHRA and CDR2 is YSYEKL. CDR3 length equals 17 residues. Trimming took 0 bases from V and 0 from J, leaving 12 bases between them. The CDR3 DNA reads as TGCGCCAGCAGCCAAGACTCAAGACTGTTAGCCAAAAACATTCAGTACTTC. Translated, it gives CASSQDSRLLAKNIQYF.

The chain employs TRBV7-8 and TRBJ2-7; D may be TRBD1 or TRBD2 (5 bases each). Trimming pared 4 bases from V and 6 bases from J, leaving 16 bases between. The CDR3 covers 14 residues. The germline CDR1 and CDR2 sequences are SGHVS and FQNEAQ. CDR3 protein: CASSSGDQLGEQYF. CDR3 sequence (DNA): TGTGCCAGCAGCTCCGGGGACCAATTGGGCGAGCAGTACTTC.

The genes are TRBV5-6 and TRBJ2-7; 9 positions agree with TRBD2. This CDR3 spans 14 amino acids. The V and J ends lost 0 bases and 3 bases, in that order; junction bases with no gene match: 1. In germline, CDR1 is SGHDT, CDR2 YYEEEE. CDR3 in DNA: TGTGCCAGCAGCTTGGCACTAGCGGGCTACGAGCAGTACTTC. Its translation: CASSLALAGYEQYF.

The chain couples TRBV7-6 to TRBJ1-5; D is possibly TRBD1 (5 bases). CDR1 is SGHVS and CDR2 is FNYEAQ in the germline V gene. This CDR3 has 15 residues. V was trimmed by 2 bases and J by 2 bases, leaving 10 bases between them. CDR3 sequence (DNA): TGTGCCAGCAGCTTACACCCGGGGGGCAATCAGCCCCAGCATTTT. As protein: CASSLHPGGNQPQHF.

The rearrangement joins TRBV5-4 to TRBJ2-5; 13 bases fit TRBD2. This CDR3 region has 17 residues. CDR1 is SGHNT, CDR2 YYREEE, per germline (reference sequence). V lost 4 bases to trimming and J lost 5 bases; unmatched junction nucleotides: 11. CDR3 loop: CASSPGTSGAPGETQYF. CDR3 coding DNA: TGTGCCAGCAGCCCAGGGACTAGCGGGGCCCCGGGGGAGACCCAGTACTTC.

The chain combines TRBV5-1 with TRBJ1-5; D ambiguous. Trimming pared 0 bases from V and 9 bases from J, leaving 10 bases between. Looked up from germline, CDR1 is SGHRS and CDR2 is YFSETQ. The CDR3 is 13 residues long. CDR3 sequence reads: CASSLASGRPQHF. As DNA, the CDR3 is TGCGCCAGCAGCTTGGCTAGCGGACGGCCCCAGCATTTT.

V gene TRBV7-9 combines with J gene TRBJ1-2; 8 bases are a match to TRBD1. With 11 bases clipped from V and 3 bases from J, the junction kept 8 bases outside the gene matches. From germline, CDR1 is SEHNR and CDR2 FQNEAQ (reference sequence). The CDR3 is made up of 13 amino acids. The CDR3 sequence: CAAVTTGDYGYTF. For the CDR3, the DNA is TGTGCCGCCGTTACGACAGGGGACTATGGCTACACCTTC. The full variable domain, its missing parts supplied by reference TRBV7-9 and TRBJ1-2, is DTGVSQNPRHKITKRGQNVTFRCDPISEHNRLYWYRQTLGQGPEFLTYFQNEAQLEKSRLLSDRFSAERPKGSFSTLEIQRTEQGDSAMYLCAAVTTGDYGYTFGSGTRLTVV.

The CDR3 sequence: CASSYRRGDPDTQYF. The CDR3 coding sequence is TGTGCCAGCAGCTATAGGCGGGGGGATCCAGATACGCAGTATTTT. V usage is TRBV7-2 and J usage is TRBJ2-3; 8 positions agree with TRBD2. The germline V gene has CDR1 SGHTA and CDR2 FQGNSA. V was pared by 4 bases and J by 4 bases, with 7 bases of the junction left unmatched. The CDR3 is 15 amino acids. Drawing the rest from reference TRBV7-2 and TRBJ2-3, the complete variable domain is GAGVSQSPSNKVTEKGKDVELRCDPISGHTALYWYRQSLGQGLEFLIYFQGNSAPDKSGLPSDRFSAERTGGSVSTLTIQRTQQEDSAVYLCASSYRRGDPDTQYFGPGTRLTVL.

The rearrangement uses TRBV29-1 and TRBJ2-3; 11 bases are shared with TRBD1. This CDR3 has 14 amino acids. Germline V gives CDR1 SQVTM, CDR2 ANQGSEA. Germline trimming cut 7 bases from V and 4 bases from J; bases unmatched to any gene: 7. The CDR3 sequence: CSARTGQGADTQYF. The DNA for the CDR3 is TGCAGCGCCCGGACGGGACAGGGGGCAGATACGCAGTATTTT.

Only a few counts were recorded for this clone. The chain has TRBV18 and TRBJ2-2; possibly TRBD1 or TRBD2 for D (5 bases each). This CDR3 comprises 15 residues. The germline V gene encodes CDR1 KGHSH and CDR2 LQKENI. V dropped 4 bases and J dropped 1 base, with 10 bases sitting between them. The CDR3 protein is CASSLGRGNTGELFF. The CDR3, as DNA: TGTGCCAGCTCACTGGGACGGGGGAACACCGGGGAGCTGTTTTTT.

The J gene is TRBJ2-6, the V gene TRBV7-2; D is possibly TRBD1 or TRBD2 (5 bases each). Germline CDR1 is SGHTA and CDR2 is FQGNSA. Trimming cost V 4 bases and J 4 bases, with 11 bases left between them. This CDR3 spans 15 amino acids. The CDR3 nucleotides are TGTGCCAGCAGCTCCCGGGGACCCGGGGCCAACGTCCTGACTTTC. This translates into CASSSRGPGANVLTF.

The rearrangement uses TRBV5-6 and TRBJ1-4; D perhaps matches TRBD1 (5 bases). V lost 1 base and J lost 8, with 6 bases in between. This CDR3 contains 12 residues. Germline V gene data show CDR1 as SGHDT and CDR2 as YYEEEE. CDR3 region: CASSLWGEKLFF. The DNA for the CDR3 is TGTGCCAGCAGCTTGTGGGGGGAAAAACTGTTTTTT.

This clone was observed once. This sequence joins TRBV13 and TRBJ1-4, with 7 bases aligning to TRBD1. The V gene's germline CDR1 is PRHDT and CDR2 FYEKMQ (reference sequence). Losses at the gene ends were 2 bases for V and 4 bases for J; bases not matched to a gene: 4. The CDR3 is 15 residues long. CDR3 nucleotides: TGTGCCAGCAGCTTATTCAGGGGGATTAATGAAAAACTGTTTTTT. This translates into CASSLFRGINEKLFF.

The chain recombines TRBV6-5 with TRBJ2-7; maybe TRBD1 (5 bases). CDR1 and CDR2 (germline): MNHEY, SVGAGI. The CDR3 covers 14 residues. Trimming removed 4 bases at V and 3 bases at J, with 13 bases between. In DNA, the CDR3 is TGTGCCAGCAGTTCCGGATCAGGGAACTACGAGCAGTACTTC. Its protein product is CASSSGSGNYEQYF.